This is a list of T cell receptor beta chains from one sample in a study of blood T cell repertoires in COVID-19. Sequencing used immunoSEQ multiplex PCR; TCRdb keeps in-frame clones, though not all of them. Of approximately 290,000 clones listed, around 82% are singletons. The sequenced sample consisted of peripheral blood. The origin of the receptors is a person between 65 and 79 years old with COVID-19, enrolled during active disease. The CDR3 runs from the conserved cysteine through the conserved F or W. The D gene is left open where the match is weak. A clone size is listed for some rows: how often the clone was seen (once, few, many), or a class if it is expanded.

j_gene: TRBJ1-5
abundance: -
d_gene: -
v_gene: TRBV5-3
CDR3aa: CARVDRDFHLRYSNQPQHF
CDR3nt: TGTGCCAGAGTCGATCGGGATTTTCACCTCCGGTATAGCAATCAGCCCCAGCATTTT

j_gene: TRBJ2-3
abundance: -
d_gene: TRBD2
v_gene: TRBV5-1
CDR3aa: CASSSSGGARVTDTQYF
CDR3nt: TGCGCCAGCAGCAGTAGCGGGGGGGCCAGGGTCACAGATACGCAGTATTTT

j_gene: TRBJ1-1
abundance: once
d_gene: TRBD1
v_gene: TRBV27
CDR3aa: CASRKGTGGRGDTEAFF
CDR3nt: TGTGCCAGCAGAAAAGGGACAGGGGGCAGAGGAGACACTGAAGCTTTCTTT

j_gene: TRBJ2-2
abundance: few
d_gene: TRBD2
v_gene: TRBV7-3
CDR3aa: CASRLAGGPIGELFF
CDR3nt: TGTGCCAGCAGACTAGCGGGGGGACCTATCGGGGAGCTGTTTTTT

j_gene: TRBJ2-1
abundance: -
d_gene: TRBD2
v_gene: TRBV6-5
CDR3aa: CATPGAGVDEQFF
CDR3nt: TGTGCCACACCGGGAGCGGGAGTAGATGAGCAGTTCTTC

j_gene: TRBJ1-1
abundance: -
d_gene: TRBD1
v_gene: TRBV19
CDR3aa: CASSPGQGAITEAFF
CDR3nt: TGTGCCAGTAGTCCGGGACAGGGGGCTATCACTGAAGCTTTCTTT

j_gene: TRBJ2-7
abundance: -
d_gene: TRBD2
v_gene: TRBV15
CDR3aa: CATSRRSGYEQYF
CDR3nt: TGTGCCACCAGCAGACGTAGCGGGTACGAGCAGTACTTC

j_gene: TRBJ2-1
abundance: -
d_gene: -
v_gene: TRBV5-1
CDR3aa: CASSLEGHGDNEQFF
CDR3nt: TGCGCCAGCAGCTTGGAGGGACATGGTGACAATGAGCAGTTCTTC

j_gene: TRBJ2-7
abundance: few
d_gene: TRBD2
v_gene: TRBV7-9
CDR3aa: CASSMGLTYEQYF
CDR3nt: TGTGCCAGCAGCATGGGACTAACCTACGAGCAGTACTTC

j_gene: TRBJ2-1
abundance: -
d_gene: -
v_gene: TRBV24-1
CDR3aa: CAIGSLNEQFF
CDR3nt: TGTGCCATCGGGAGTCTCAATGAGCAGTTCTTC

j_gene: TRBJ1-6
abundance: -
d_gene: -
v_gene: TRBV28
CDR3aa: CASTGGGNSSPLHF
CDR3nt: TGTGCCAGCACCGGGGGGGGAAATTCTTCACCCCTCCACTTT

j_gene: TRBJ1-1
abundance: -
d_gene: -
v_gene: TRBV27
CDR3aa: CASKAGRTNTEAFF
CDR3nt: TGTGCCAGCAAGGCGGGACGGACGAACACTGAAGCTTTCTTT

j_gene: TRBJ1-2
abundance: -
d_gene: -
v_gene: TRBV5-6
CDR3aa: CASSPPQPTGHGYTF
CDR3nt: TGTGCCAGCAGCCCACCCCAGCCGACAGGCCATGGCTACACCTTC

j_gene: TRBJ1-4
abundance: -
d_gene: TRBD1
v_gene: TRBV29-1
CDR3aa: CSVAEQGREKLFF
CDR3nt: TGCAGCGTTGCTGAACAGGGGCGTGAAAAACTGTTTTTT

j_gene: TRBJ2-7
abundance: -
d_gene: -
v_gene: TRBV6-5
CDR3aa: CASRDSLSYEQYF
CDR3nt: TGTGCCAGCAGGGACAGCCTCTCCTACGAGCAGTACTTC

j_gene: TRBJ2-2
abundance: once
d_gene: -
v_gene: TRBV20-1
CDR3aa: CSASRGNTGELFF
CDR3nt: TGCAGTGCTAGTCGCGGGAACACCGGGGAGCTGTTTTTT

j_gene: TRBJ1-1
abundance: -
d_gene: TRBD1
v_gene: TRBV19
CDR3aa: CASKDRQGAWTEAFF
CDR3nt: TGTGCCAGTAAAGATAGACAGGGGGCATGGACTGAAGCTTTCTTT

j_gene: TRBJ1-5
abundance: -
d_gene: -
v_gene: TRBV2
CDR3aa: CASSEGPNSNQPQHF
CDR3nt: TGTGCCAGCAGTGAAGGGCCAAATAGCAATCAGCCCCAGCATTTT

j_gene: TRBJ2-5
abundance: -
d_gene: TRBD2
v_gene: TRBV28
CDR3aa: CASLTPRRGGRETQYF
CDR3nt: TGTGCCAGCCTGACTCCCAGGCGGGGGGGTCGAGAGACCCAGTACTTC

j_gene: TRBJ2-3
abundance: once
d_gene: -
v_gene: TRBV29-1
CDR3aa: CSSRGGEASDTQYF
CDR3nt: TGCAGCTCAAGGGGTGGCGAGGCGTCAGATACGCAGTATTTT

j_gene: TRBJ2-7
abundance: -
d_gene: -
v_gene: TRBV5-1
CDR3aa: CASSLAPGAQLEQYF
CDR3nt: TGCGCCAGCAGCTTGGCGCCAGGGGCCCAGTTGGAGCAGTACTTC

j_gene: TRBJ2-2
abundance: -
d_gene: -
v_gene: TRBV19
CDR3aa: CASSIRVTGLTGELFF
CDR3nt: TGTGCCAGTAGTATCCGAGTCACGGGACTCACCGGGGAGCTGTTTTTT

j_gene: TRBJ1-4
abundance: -
d_gene: -
v_gene: TRBV15
CDR3aa: CATSRGVLGGAQWEKLFF
CDR3nt: TGTGCCACCAGCAGAGGTGTACTTGGGGGGGCCCAATGGGAAAAACTGTTTTTT

j_gene: TRBJ1-2
abundance: -
d_gene: -
v_gene: TRBV19
CDR3aa: CASSIDLGAYSYGYTF
CDR3nt: TGTGCCAGTAGTATAGATCTGGGGGCCTACTCCTATGGCTACACCTTC

j_gene: TRBJ1-1
abundance: -
d_gene: TRBD1
v_gene: TRBV19
CDR3aa: CASIRTGEKTEAFF
CDR3nt: TGTGCCAGTATCAGGACAGGGGAGAAAACTGAAGCTTTCTTT

j_gene: TRBJ2-1
abundance: -
d_gene: -
v_gene: TRBV28
CDR3aa: CASSSYLGSEQFF
CDR3nt: TGTGCCAGCAGTTCATACCTAGGTTCTGAGCAGTTCTTC

j_gene: TRBJ1-5
abundance: -
d_gene: -
v_gene: TRBV27
CDR3aa: CASSLGGEGGNQPQHF
CDR3nt: TGTGCCAGCAGTCTAGGGGGGGAAGGTGGCAATCAGCCCCAGCATTTT

j_gene: TRBJ2-7
abundance: -
d_gene: TRBD2
v_gene: TRBV19
CDR3aa: CASSMIGAGSYEQYF
CDR3nt: TGTGCCAGTAGTATGATCGGAGCGGGATCCTACGAGCAGTACTTC

j_gene: TRBJ2-1
abundance: -
d_gene: -
v_gene: TRBV30
CDR3aa: CAWKPGGRLKQPYNEQFF
CDR3nt: TGTGCCTGGAAACCCGGGGGGCGCTTAAAACAGCCCTACAATGAGCAGTTCTTC

j_gene: TRBJ2-1
abundance: -
d_gene: TRBD2
v_gene: TRBV5-1
CDR3aa: CASSLAGSWGLRNEQFF
CDR3nt: TGCGCCAGCAGCTTGGCCGGGTCTTGGGGACTAAGGAATGAGCAGTTCTTC